The rows below give T cell receptor beta chains drawn from one sample of a study of blood T cell repertoires in COVID-19. The protocol was immunoSEQ multiplex PCR, while the TCRdb copy is restricted to in-frame clones and leaves out a portion. This table holds about 470,000 clones, around 87% found once. The sequenced material came from PBMCs or T cells enriched from blood (not recorded which). The source of these receptors is a woman younger than 35 who had recovered from COVID-19. The CDR3 runs from the conserved cysteine through the conserved F or W. A D gene is named only where the DNA matches it firmly. A clone size is listed for some rows: how often the clone was seen (once, few, many), or a class if it is expanded.

v_call,d_call,clone_size,j_call,cdr3_aa,cdr3_nt
TRBV11-3,-,-,TRBJ2-1,CASSSNLGGISEQFF,TGTGCCAGCAGCTCAAACCTAGGGGGAATCAGCGAGCAGTTCTTC
TRBV9,-,-,TRBJ1-5,CASSAQQGDQPQHF,TGTGCCAGCAGCGCCCAACAGGGAGATCAGCCCCAGCATTTT
TRBV2,-,-,TRBJ2-7,CASRGPVAYEQYF,TGTGCCAGCAGGGGCCCCGTGGCCTACGAGCAGTACTTC
TRBV19,-,-,TRBJ2-2,CASSMSGGYGGELFF,TGTGCCAGTAGTATGTCAGGGGGGTACGGCGGGGAGCTGTTTTTT
TRBV10-3,-,-,TRBJ2-2,CAISDRANTGELFF,TGTGCCATCAGTGACAGGGCGAACACCGGGGAGCTGTTTTTT
TRBV7-2,TRBD2,-,TRBJ2-2,CASKVAGGSEGGTGELFF,TGTGCCAGCAAAGTAGCGGGGGGTTCAGAGGGGGGCACCGGGGAGCTGTTTTTT
TRBV11-3,-,-,TRBJ2-2,CASSSLTGTGELFF,TGTGCCAGCAGTTCCCTCACTGGCACCGGGGAGCTGTTTTTT
TRBV7-8,TRBD2,-,TRBJ2-7,CASSLTAGGNEQYF,TGTGCCAGCAGCTTAACAGCGGGGGGGAACGAGCAGTACTTC
TRBV3-1/TRBV3-2,-,-,TRBJ1-1,CASSQVPTDEAFF,TGTGCCAGCAGCCAAGTTCCGACAGATGAAGCTTTCTTT
TRBV6-6,-,-,TRBJ2-3,CASYEGRDTDTQYF,TGTGCCAGCTATGAGGGCCGCGACACAGATACGCAGTATTTT
TRBV19,-,-,TRBJ1-1,CASSIRDTEAFF,TGTGCCAGTAGTATACGGGACACTGAAGCTTTCTTT
TRBV5-4,TRBD2,-,TRBJ2-2,CASSLLAGGGGELFF,TGTGCCAGCAGCTTGCTAGCGGGGGGCGGCGGGGAGCTGTTTTTT
TRBV21-1,-,-,TRBJ1-6,CASSKCLDRGNSPLHF,TGTGCCAGCAGCAAATGCCTCGACAGGGGTAATTCACCCCTCCACTTT
TRBV30,-,-,TRBJ1-2,CASLGGSSGYTF,TGTGCATCCCTGGGAGGAAGTAGTGGCTACACCTTC
TRBV7-9,-,-,TRBJ1-1,CASSLPTSGRLNTEAFF,TGTGCCAGCAGCCTCCCAACTTCCGGGAGACTGAACACTGAAGCTTTCTTT
TRBV6-5,-,-,TRBJ1-2,CAADTLLDTF,TGTGCTGCCGATACTCTCTTGGACACCTTC
TRBV19,-,-,TRBJ2-2,CASSYRGGNGELFF,TGTGCCAGTAGTTACAGGGGGGGAAACGGGGAGCTGTTTTTT
TRBV27,-,-,TRBJ2-2,CASSLAGVTGELFF,TGTGCCAGCAGTTTAGCAGGGGTGACCGGGGAGCTGTTTTTT
TRBV27,-,-,TRBJ2-4,CASSRGNIQYF,TGTGCCAGCAGTCGAGGCAACATTCAGTACTTC
TRBV24-1,TRBD2,-,TRBJ2-3,CATTSGGTTDTQYF,TGTGCCACCACTAGCGGGGGTACCACAGATACGCAGTATTTT
TRBV6-1,-,-,TRBJ1-2,CASSEAPTGSNYGYTF,TGTGCCAGCAGTGAAGCCCCCACAGGGTCGAACTATGGCTACACCTTC
TRBV5-1,-,once,TRBJ1-1,CASSLAGEAFF,TGCGCCAGCAGCTTGGCCGGTGAAGCTTTCTTT
TRBV4-2,TRBD1,few,TRBJ1-2,CASSRDRDNYGYTF,TGTGCCAGCAGTAGGGACAGAGATAACTATGGCTACACCTTC
TRBV12-3/TRBV12-4,-,-,TRBJ1-5,CASSLFQQPQHF,TGTGCCAGCAGTTTATTTCAGCAGCCCCAGCATTTT
TRBV2,TRBD1,-,TRBJ1-4,CASSGGGPGQGYEKLFF,TGTGCCAGCAGTGGAGGAGGCCCGGGACAGGGGTATGAAAAACTGTTTTTT
TRBV11-2,-,-,TRBJ1-4,CASSQTPATNEKLFF,TGTGCCAGCAGCCAAACTCCCGCAACTAATGAAAAACTGTTTTTT
TRBV24-1,-,-,TRBJ2-2,CATSDPQGSTGELFF,TGTGCCACCAGTGACCCACAGGGTAGCACCGGGGAGCTGTTTTTT
TRBV4-1,TRBD2,-,TRBJ2-7,CASSQRGSGGSYEQYF,TGCGCCAGCAGCCAACGTGGTAGCGGGGGTTCCTACGAGCAGTACTTC
TRBV7-2,-,-,TRBJ1-2,CASSLGAYSGGYTF,TGTGCCAGCAGCTTAGGAGCGTATTCGGGAGGCTACACCTTC
TRBV6-5,-,-,TRBJ1-2,CASNQGIYGYTF,TGTGCCAGCAACCAGGGAATCTATGGCTACACCTTC
TRBV7-2,-,-,TRBJ1-1,CASSLDPGYITEAFF,TGTGCCAGCAGCTTAGACCCGGGGTACATAACTGAAGCTTTCTTT
TRBV6-4,-,-,TRBJ1-5,CASRGLPAGANLSNQPQHF,TGTGCCAGCAGGGGCCTGCCGGCAGGGGCCAACCTTAGCAATCAGCCCCAGCATTTT
TRBV28,-,-,TRBJ2-1,CASSLRDRPGNEQFF,TGTGCCAGCAGTTTGCGGGATCGCCCGGGCAATGAGCAGTTCTTC
TRBV6-5,TRBD1,-,TRBJ1-2,CASSYSQGDGYGYTF,TGTGCCAGCAGTTACTCGCAGGGGGATGGCTATGGCTACACCTTC
TRBV28,TRBD1,-,TRBJ1-4,CASSTGVNEKLFF,TGTGCCAGCAGTACAGGGGTAAATGAAAAACTGTTTTTT
TRBV5-1,-,-,TRBJ2-2,CASSRTWDTGELFF,TGCGCCAGCAGCAGGACTTGGGACACCGGGGAGCTGTTTTTT
TRBV13,-,-,TRBJ2-5,CASSLLAPKETQYF,TGTGCCAGCAGCTTACTAGCGCCTAAAGAGACCCAGTACTTC
TRBV2,-,-,TRBJ1-3,CASSENGPNQGNTIYF,TGTGCCAGCAGCGAGAATGGGCCTAACCAAGGAAACACCATATATTTT
TRBV7-2,TRBD1,-,TRBJ1-3,CASSFQGARGNTIYF,TGTGCCAGCAGCTTCCAGGGGGCGCGCGGAAACACCATATATTTT
TRBV30,-,once,TRBJ1-6,CAWSVLGFGEDSPLHF,TGTGCCTGGAGTGTCCTTGGGTTCGGCGAGGATTCACCCCTCCACTTT
TRBV6-5,-,-,TRBJ1-1,CASSLLADTEAFF,TGTGCCAGCAGCCTCCTCGCGGACACTGAAGCTTTCTTT
TRBV6-2/TRBV6-3,-,-,TRBJ2-7,CASSYNGGRVQYF,TGTGCCAGCAGTTACAACGGGGGTAGAGTGCAGTACTTC
TRBV28,TRBD1,-,TRBJ1-2,CASSRGGQGYGYTF,TGTGCCAGCAGTCGGGGGGGACAGGGCTATGGCTACACCTTC
TRBV5-1,-,-,TRBJ2-1,CASSVAPGTRNNEQFF,TGCGCCAGCAGCGTGGCCCCCGGGACAAGAAACAATGAGCAGTTCTTC